One and the same sample provided the 22 T cell receptor beta chains below, sequenced in a study of CD8 T cells in ankylosing spondylitis. Study outcomes and limitations: Typical of ankylosing spondylitis blood, it appeared, was a TCR beta motif of fewer than 10 highly homologous variants.

TCRdb re-called the 5' RACE reads through MiXCR, storing one row per CDR3 protein. The sample comprises a few hundred thousand distinct CDR3 sequences, 17% of which are singletons, and 0.85% to 1.3% rests with the top ten. No cognate antigen is known for these TCRs. Input material: blood, either unsorted or a sorted T cell fraction (not recorded which). The receptor set was obtained from a male donor with ankylosing spondylitis.

The chain is built from TRBV9 and TRBJ2-1; TRBD1 might be the D (5 bases). Trimming left V 3 bases short and J 9 bases short, with 13 bases between. The CDR3 runs 13 residues. CDR1 and CDR2 (germline): SGDLS, YYNGEE. DNA for the CDR3: TGTGCCAGCAGCGGCCAGGGCGTAAGTGAGCAGTTCTTC. This gives the protein CASSGQGVSEQFF.

The V and J genes are TRBV2 and TRBJ2-7; 7 nucleotides agree with TRBD2. This CDR3 is built from 13 residues. V dropped 9 bases and J dropped 0; count of bases not matched to a gene: 5. CDR1 SNHLY and CDR2 FYNNEI come from the germline V gene. The CDR3 spells CASCWGGSYEQYF. The CDR3 DNA is TGTGCCAGTTGTTGGGGGGGCTCCTACGAGCAGTACTTC.

This clonotype showed up just once. Relative to the germline gene, one junction end is altered; a read error may explain this. The J gene is TRBJ1-3, the V gene TRBV11-2; 8 bases match TRBD1. The length of the CDR3 is 16 residues. Germline V gene data show CDR1 as SGHAT and CDR2 as FQNNGV. As DNA, the CDR3 is TGTGCCAGCAGCCTCCAGACAGGGGCGCCAGGAAACACCAGATATTTT. Its translation is CASSLQTGAPGNTRYF.

The rearrangement links TRBV6-1 to TRBJ1-2; D is possibly TRBD1 (6 bases). Germline V lookup: CDR1 MNHNS, CDR2 SASEGT. V lost 5 bases, J lost 3 bases, and 16 bases lay in between. The CDR3 extends over 15 amino acids. CDR3 sequence reads: CASSPRTGLYYGYTF. CDR3 DNA sequence: TGTGCCAGCAGTCCCCGTACAGGGCTTTACTATGGCTACACCTTC.

The table lists this clonotype with a few counts. This sequence joins TRBV4-3 and TRBJ2-5; TRBD1 matches 8 bases. The V segment lost 4 bases and the J segment 0 bases; nucleotides outside the gene matches: 7. Per the germline V gene, CDR1 is LGHNA and CDR2 is YSLEER. The CDR3 totals 16 residues. This chain's CDR3 is CASSPGQGSYQETQYF. DNA of the CDR3: TGCGCCAGCAGCCCAGGACAGGGCAGCTACCAAGAGACCCAGTACTTC.

This chain joins TRBV5-6 and TRBJ2-1; D is perhaps TRBD2 (5 bases). The ends were cut back, 4 bases at V and 5 bases at J, with 19 bases in the middle. Germline CDR1 and CDR2: SGHDT and YYEEEE. The CDR3 length is 16 residues. The CDR3 region has the DNA TGTGCCAGCAGCAAACGACTCACCGGGAACAACAATGAGCAGTTCTTC. Its translation: CASSKRLTGNNNEQFF.

This clonotype has just a few counts. The V gene is TRBV6-5, the J gene TRBJ2-7; unclear D gene. CDR1 MNHEY and CDR2 SVGAGI come from the germline V gene. V was shortened by 0 bases and J by 1 base, with 13 bases between the two germline ends. This CDR3 comprises 16 residues. CDR3 nucleotides: TGTGCCAGCAGTTACTCAACCTCGGCCCTATCCTACGAGCAGTACTTC. Protein sequence: CASSYSTSALSYEQYF.

Many counts were recorded for this clonotype. V and J are TRBV6-2 or TRBV6-3 and TRBJ2-2; TRBD1 is a possible D gene (6 bases). CDR1 is MNHEY, CDR2 SVGEGT, per germline. The CDR3 covers 18 residues. The V gene lost 6 bases and the J gene lost 0 bases, with 20 bases spanning the gap. CDR3 sequence (DNA): TGTGCCAGCAGCCGCAGGGGTAAGAGGGATTCGAACACCGGGGAGCTGTTTTTT. Its protein is CASSRRGKRDSNTGELFF.

This clonotype turned up a few times. The chain joins TRBV7-8 to TRBJ2-1, with TRBD2 identical over 9 bases. CDR1 SGHVS and CDR2 FQNEAQ come from the germline V gene. The CDR3 runs to 16 residues. The ends lost 1 base at V and 7 bases at J; junction bases unmatched: 8. CDR3 sequence reads: CASSLGISGSWNEQFF. CDR3 in DNA: TGTGCCAGCAGCTTAGGTATTAGCGGGAGCTGGAATGAGCAGTTCTTC. The full variable domain, with the rest looked up from reference TRBV7-8 and TRBJ2-1, is GAGVSQSPRYKVAKRGQDVALRCDPISGHVSLFWYQQALGQGPEFLTYFQNEAQLDKSGLPSDRFFAERPEGSVSTLKIQRTQQEDSAVYLCASSLGISGSWNEQFFGPGTRLTVL.

The V gene is TRBV7-3, the J gene TRBJ2-3, with TRBD2 matching 14 bases. The V and J ends lost 1 base and 4 bases, in that order; junction bases with no gene match: 7. The CDR3 is 18 amino acids. Germline lookup yields CDR1 SGHTA and CDR2 FQGTGA. CDR3 in amino acids: CASSLNPGLAGGSDTQYF. CDR3 in DNA: TGTGCCAGCAGCTTAAACCCCGGACTAGCGGGGGGTTCAGATACGCAGTATTTT. The full variable domain, in which reference TRBV7-3 and TRBJ2-3 provide the parts outside the CDR3, is GAGVSQTPSNKVTEKGKYVELRCDPISGHTALYWYRQSLGQGPEFLIYFQGTGAADDSGLPNDRFFAVRPEGSVSTLKIQRTERGDSAVYLCASSLNPGLAGGSDTQYFGPGTRLTVL.

At least ten counts were recorded for this clonotype. The genes are TRBV12-3 or TRBV12-4 and TRBJ2-3; D possibly corresponds to TRBD2 (6 bases). V was pared by 2 bases and J by 4 bases, with 10 bases between. CDR3 length equals 14 residues. The CDR3 spells CASSLRWEADTQYF. CDR3 in DNA: TGTGCCAGCAGTTTAAGATGGGAGGCAGATACGCAGTATTTT.

The chain links TRBV5-1 to TRBJ1-4; 7 bases align to TRBD1. The CDR3 runs to 14 residues. Germline CDR1 reads SGHRS; CDR2 reads YFSETQ. The junction had 7 bases not matched to a gene; V was cut back by 3 bases and J by 8 bases. The CDR3 here is CASSSTGRSEKLFF. In DNA, the CDR3 is TGCGCCAGCAGCTCGACAGGGAGGAGCGAAAAACTGTTTTTT.

This clonotype was counted at least ten times. The gene calls are TRBV27 and TRBJ2-3; the D is unclear. Germline assignment: CDR1 MNHEY and CDR2 SMNVEV (reference sequence). Trimming pared 0 bases from V and 0 bases from J, leaving 4 bases between. The CDR3 length is 14 residues. The CDR3 reads CASSLSSSTDTQYF. CDR3 bases: TGTGCCAGCAGTTTATCCTCTAGCACAGATACGCAGTATTTT.

In its sample, this clonotype was seen many times. The chain uses TRBV5-5 and TRBJ1-2; D possibly corresponds to TRBD1 (5 bases). Germline CDR1 is SGHKS and CDR2 is YYEKEE (reference sequence). The CDR3 has 15 residues. V lost 0 bases and J lost 0, with 9 bases in between. CDR3 region: CASSLAGTTNYGYTF. As DNA, the CDR3 is TGTGCCAGCAGCTTGGCCGGGACGACTAACTATGGCTACACCTTC.

This clonotype was detected ten times or more. The chain joins TRBV9 to TRBJ2-3; 9 nucleotides agree with TRBD1. The CDR3 has 15 residues. The J segment lost 3 bases and the V segment lost 2 bases, leaving 4 bases of the junction unmatched. Germline values: CDR1 SGDLS, CDR2 YYNGEE. The CDR3, as DNA: TGTGCCAGCAGCGTTAGACAGGGGGGAACAGATACGCAGTATTTT. Its protein product is CASSVRQGGTDTQYF.

The chain joins TRBV9 to TRBJ2-5; 11 positions agree with TRBD2. Trimming at V came to 4 bases and at J to 4 bases, leaving 6 bases not matched to a gene. The germline gives CDR1 SGDLS, CDR2 YYNGEE. This CDR3 is built from 15 residues. CDR3 in amino acids: CASSPTSGGRETQYF. The CDR3 DNA sequence: TGTGCCAGCAGCCCAACTAGCGGGGGACGAGAGACCCAGTACTTC.

This sequence joins TRBV30 and TRBJ1-5; TRBD1 agrees at 7 bases. Trimming removed 5 bases from V and 1 base from J; junction bases left unmatched: 2. Germline loops: CDR1 GTSNPN, CDR2 SVGIG (reference sequence). This CDR3 region has 13 residues. The CDR3 sequence: CAWAGGSNQPQHF. CDR3 in DNA: TGTGCCTGGGCAGGGGGGAGCAATCAGCCCCAGCATTTT.

The V and J genes are TRBV5-1 and TRBJ2-1; either TRBD1 or TRBD2 may fit D (7 bases each). The CDR3 runs 15 residues. Germline V gene lookup returns CDR1 SGHRS and CDR2 YFSETQ. V dropped 4 bases and J dropped 7 bases, with 18 bases sitting between them. The CDR3 DNA is TGCGCCAGCAGCCCTGGGGGGGCAGGGGGGAATGAGCAGTTCTTC. Protein product: CASSPGGAGGNEQFF.

The chain joins TRBV20-1 to TRBJ1-2; D ambiguous. This CDR3 spans 11 amino acids. The germline V gene encodes CDR1 DFQATT and CDR2 SNEGSKA (reference sequence). V dropped 2 bases and J dropped 4 bases, with 5 bases sitting between them. The CDR3 spells CSARSSYGYTF. The CDR3 coding sequence is TGCAGTGCTAGATCAAGCTATGGCTACACCTTC.

The chain is built from TRBV11-1 and TRBJ2-3; 8 nucleotides line up with TRBD2. The trim removed 5 bases at V and 2 bases at J, leaving 12 bases unmatched. Germline V gene data show CDR1 as SGHAT and CDR2 as FQDESV (reference sequence). The CDR3 is made up of 17 amino acids. The CDR3 protein is CASSPRDSGIFTDTQYF. In nucleotides, the CDR3 is TGTGCCAGCAGCCCCCGGGATAGCGGGATATTCACAGATACGCAGTATTTT.

The gene calls are TRBV20-1 and TRBJ2-5; 8 bases fit TRBD1. V gave up 6 bases and J gave up 5 bases; unmatched junction bases: 8. The CDR3 contains 13 residues. CDR1 and CDR2 from the germline V gene are DFQATT and SNEGSKA (reference sequence). CDR3 sequence reads: CSALRQGRETQYF. The CDR3 nucleotides are TGCAGTGCCCTCCGACAGGGGAGGGAGACCCAGTACTTC.

The rearrangement links TRBV28 to TRBJ2-5; D is perhaps TRBD2 (5 bases). The CDR3 loop spans 14 amino acids. V was cut by 6 bases and J by 5 bases, with 16 bases left in between. Germline V gene sequence: CDR1 MDHEN, CDR2 SYDVKM. CDR3 sequence reads: CASSASGLYETQYF. Here the CDR3 DNA reads TGTGCCAGCAGCGCCTCGGGGTTGTATGAGACCCAGTACTTC.